This TCR beta chain was found in a study of blood T cell repertoires in COVID-19. Each participant's cohort was designated according to participant-reported clinical history. Only in-frame clones appear in the TCRdb table, and some are missing; sequencing was by immunoSEQ multiplex PCR. Among almost 250,000 clones listed, about 82% were seen once. This clone was seen once. The specimen sequenced was PBMCs or T cells enriched from blood (not recorded which). This TCR derives from a woman aged 45-65 years with acute COVID-19.

CDR3: CASSQVGTSGVDEQFF. The CDR3 DNA reads as TGTGCCAGCAGCCAAGTGGGGACTAGCGGGGTTGATGAGCAGTTCTTC. The chain carries TRBV3-1 (or the pseudogene TRBV3-2) and TRBJ2-1; 13 bases match TRBD2. Germline V gene sequence: CDR1 LGHDT, CDR2 YNNKEL (reference sequence). CDR3 size: 16 residues. Germline trimming cut 1 base from V and 8 bases from J; bases unmatched to any gene: 5.